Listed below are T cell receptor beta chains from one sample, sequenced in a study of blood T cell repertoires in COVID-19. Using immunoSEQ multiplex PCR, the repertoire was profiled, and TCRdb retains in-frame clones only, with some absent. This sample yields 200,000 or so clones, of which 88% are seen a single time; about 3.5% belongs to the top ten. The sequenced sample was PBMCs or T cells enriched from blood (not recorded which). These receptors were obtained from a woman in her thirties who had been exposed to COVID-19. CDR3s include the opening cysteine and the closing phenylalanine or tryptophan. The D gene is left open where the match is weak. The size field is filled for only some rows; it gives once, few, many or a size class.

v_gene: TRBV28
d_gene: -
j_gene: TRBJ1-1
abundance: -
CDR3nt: TGTGCCAGCAGTTTGAGGGCCTATTTGGGCACTGAAGCTTTCTTT
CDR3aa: CASSLRAYLGTEAFF

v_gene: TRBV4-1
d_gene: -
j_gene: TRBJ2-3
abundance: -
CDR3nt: TGCGCCAGCAGCCAAGATTTGGGACTTTCGGCAGATACGCAGTATTTT
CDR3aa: CASSQDLGLSADTQYF

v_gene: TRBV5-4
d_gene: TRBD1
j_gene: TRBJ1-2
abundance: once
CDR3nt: TGTGCCAGCAGCTCGACAGGGAATGGCTACACCTTC
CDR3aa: CASSSTGNGYTF

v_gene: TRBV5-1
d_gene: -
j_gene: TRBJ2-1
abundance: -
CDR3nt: TGCGCCAGCAGCTACAAAATCAATGAGCAGTTCTTC
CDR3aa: CASSYKINEQFF

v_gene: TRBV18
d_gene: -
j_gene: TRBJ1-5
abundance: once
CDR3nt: TGTGCCAGCTCACCACTCGTAGGGGAGGGTCAGCCCCAGCATTTT
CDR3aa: CASSPLVGEGQPQHF

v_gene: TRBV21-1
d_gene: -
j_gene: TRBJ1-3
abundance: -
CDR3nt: TGTGCCAGCAGTCCATCGCGGGTAAGGATCCCCATATATTTT
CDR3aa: CASSPSRVRIPIYF

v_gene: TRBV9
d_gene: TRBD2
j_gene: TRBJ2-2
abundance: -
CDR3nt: TGTGCCAGCAGCGTAGAGCCTAGCGGGACGGCCGGGGAGCTGTTTTTT
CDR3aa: CASSVEPSGTAGELFF

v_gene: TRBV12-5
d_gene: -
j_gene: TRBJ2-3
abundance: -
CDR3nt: TGTGCTAGTGGATCCTCCGGACGCGGGGCAGATACGCAGTATTTT
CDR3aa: CASGSSGRGADTQYF

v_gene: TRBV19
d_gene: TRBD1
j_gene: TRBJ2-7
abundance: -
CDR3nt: TGTGCCAGTGGATGGGGACAGACCTACGAGCAGTACTTC
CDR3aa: CASGWGQTYEQYF

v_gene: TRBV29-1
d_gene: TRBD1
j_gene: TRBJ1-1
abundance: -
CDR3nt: TGCAGCGTTGAACTACGGACAGGGAGTGTAGCTTTCTTT
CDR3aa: CSVELRTGSVAFF

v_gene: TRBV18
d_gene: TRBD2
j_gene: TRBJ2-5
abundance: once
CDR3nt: TGTGCCAGCTCACCGCTAGCGGGAGAGCAAGAGACCCAGTACTTC
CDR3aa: CASSPLAGEQETQYF

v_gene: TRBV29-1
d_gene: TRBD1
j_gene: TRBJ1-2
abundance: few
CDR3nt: TGCAGCGTTGAAGTGGCCAGGGGGCTCTTTGGCTACACCTTC
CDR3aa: CSVEVARGLFGYTF

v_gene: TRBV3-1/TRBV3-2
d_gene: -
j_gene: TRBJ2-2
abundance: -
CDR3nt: TGTGCCAGCAGCCGGCGGACCGGGGAGCTGTTTTTT
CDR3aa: CASSRRTGELFF

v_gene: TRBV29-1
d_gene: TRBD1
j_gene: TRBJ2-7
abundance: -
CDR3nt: TGCAGCGTGGGCAGGGGGTTATCCTACGAGCAGTACTTC
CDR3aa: CSVGRGLSYEQYF

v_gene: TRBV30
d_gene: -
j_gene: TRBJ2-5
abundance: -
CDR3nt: TGTGCCTGGAAGGGGGAATTCCAAGAGACCCAGTACTTC
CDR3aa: CAWKGEFQETQYF

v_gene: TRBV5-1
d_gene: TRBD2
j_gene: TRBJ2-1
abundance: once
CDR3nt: TGCGCCAGCAGCGCCGGGACTAACAATGAGCAGTTCTTC
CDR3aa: CASSAGTNNEQFF

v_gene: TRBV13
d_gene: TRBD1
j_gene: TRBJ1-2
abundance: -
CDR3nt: TGTGCCAGCAGCTTAGCCCCAGGGGGAGGCTACACCTTC
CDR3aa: CASSLAPGGGYTF

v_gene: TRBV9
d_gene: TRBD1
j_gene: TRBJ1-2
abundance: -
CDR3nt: TGTGCCAGCAGCGGAGGAACAGGGGAGTCCTATGGCTACACCTTC
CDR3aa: CASSGGTGESYGYTF

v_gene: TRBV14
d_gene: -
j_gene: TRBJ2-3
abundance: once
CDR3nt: TGTGCCAGCAGCCAAGGGGGCACGGATACGCAGTATTTT
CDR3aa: CASSQGGTDTQYF

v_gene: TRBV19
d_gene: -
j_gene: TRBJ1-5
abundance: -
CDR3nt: TGTGCCAGTAGCCAGTATAGCAATCAGCCCCAGCATTTT
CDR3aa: CASSQYSNQPQHF

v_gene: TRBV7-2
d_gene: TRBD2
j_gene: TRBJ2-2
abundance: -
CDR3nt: TGTGCCAGCAGCTTGGTAGCGGGAGTTCTCGGCGGGGAGCTGTTTTTT
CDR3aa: CASSLVAGVLGGELFF

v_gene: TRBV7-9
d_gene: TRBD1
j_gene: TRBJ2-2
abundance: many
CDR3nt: TGTGCCAGCAGCTTAAAAAAAGACTGGGACAGGGGGACCGGGGAGCTGTTTTTT
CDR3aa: CASSLKKDWDRGTGELFF

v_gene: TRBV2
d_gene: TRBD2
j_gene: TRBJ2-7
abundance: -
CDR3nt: TGTGCCAGCAGCCTCATAGCGGGAGGGCCATACGAGCAGTACTTC
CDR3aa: CASSLIAGGPYEQYF

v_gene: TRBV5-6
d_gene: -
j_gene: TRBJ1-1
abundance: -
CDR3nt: TGTGCCAGCAGCTTGACCGGGGGTGGGTCCGGTAGGTTGGCTTTCTTT
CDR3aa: CASSLTGGGSGRLAFF

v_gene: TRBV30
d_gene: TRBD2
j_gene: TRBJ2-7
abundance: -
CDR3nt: TGTGCCTGGAGTGTACTCGGGTTAACTAGCGGATCTTACGAGCAGTACTTC
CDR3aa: CAWSVLGLTSGSYEQYF

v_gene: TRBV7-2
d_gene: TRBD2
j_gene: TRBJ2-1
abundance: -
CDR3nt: TGTGCCAGCAGCTTACTAGCGGAGGACTACAATGAGCAGTTCTTC
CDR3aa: CASSLLAEDYNEQFF

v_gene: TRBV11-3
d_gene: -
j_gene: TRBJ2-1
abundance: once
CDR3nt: TGTGCCAGCAGTTGGGTGACTGCTGAGCAGTTCTTC
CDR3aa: CASSWVTAEQFF

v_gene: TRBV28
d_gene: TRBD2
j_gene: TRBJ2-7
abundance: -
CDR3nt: TGTGCCAGCAGTTTGGGAGGGAGGCGACACGAGCAGTACTTC
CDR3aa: CASSLGGRRHEQYF

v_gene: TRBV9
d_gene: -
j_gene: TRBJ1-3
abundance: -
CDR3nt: TGTGCCAGCAGCCCGTACGGGGAGCCATTCAACACCATATATTTT
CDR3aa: CASSPYGEPFNTIYF

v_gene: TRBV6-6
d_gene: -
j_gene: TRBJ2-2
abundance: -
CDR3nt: TGTGCCAGCAGTTACGAGGGGGAGAGGGCCGGGGAGCTGTTTTTT
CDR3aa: CASSYEGERAGELFF

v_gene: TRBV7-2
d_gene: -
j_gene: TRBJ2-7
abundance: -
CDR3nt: TGTGCCAGCAGCTTAGCGGGAGGCATAAACTACGAGCAGTACTTC
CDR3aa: CASSLAGGINYEQYF

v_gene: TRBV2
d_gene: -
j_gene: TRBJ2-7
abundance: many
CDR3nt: TGTGCCAGCACAGCCCAGGGCTCCGGCTACTACTACGAGCAGTACTTC
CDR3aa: CASTAQGSGYYYEQYF

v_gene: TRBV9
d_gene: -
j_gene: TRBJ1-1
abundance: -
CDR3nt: TGTGCCAGCAGCGCCCGACAGAACACTGAAGCTTTCTTT
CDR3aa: CASSARQNTEAFF

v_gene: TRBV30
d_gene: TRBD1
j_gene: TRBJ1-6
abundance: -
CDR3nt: TGTGCCTGGAGTTTCACCGGGACAGGGTTAACGCGGGCACCCCTCCACTTT
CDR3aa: CAWSFTGTGLTRAPLHF

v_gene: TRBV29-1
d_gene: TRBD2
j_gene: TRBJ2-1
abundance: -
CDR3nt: TGCAGCGTTGAAGTTGTACTAGCGGGCTCCAATGAGCAGTTCTTC
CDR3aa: CSVEVVLAGSNEQFF

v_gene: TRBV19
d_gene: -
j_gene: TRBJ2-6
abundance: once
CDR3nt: TGTGCCAGTACTCGGGGAACCGGGGCCAACGTCCTGACTTTC
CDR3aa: CASTRGTGANVLTF

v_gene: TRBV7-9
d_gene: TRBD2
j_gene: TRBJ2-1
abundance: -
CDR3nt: TGTGCCAGCAGCCCTCGGACTAGCGGGTCCTACAATGAGCAGTTCTTC
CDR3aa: CASSPRTSGSYNEQFF

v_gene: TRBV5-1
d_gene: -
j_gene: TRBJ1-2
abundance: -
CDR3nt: TGCGCCAGCAGCCCGGGGGTTAACTATGGCTACACCTTC
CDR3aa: CASSPGVNYGYTF

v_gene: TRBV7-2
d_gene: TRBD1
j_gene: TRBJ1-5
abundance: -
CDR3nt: TGTGCCAGCAGCCCGGACAGGTCAAATCAGCCCCAGCATTTT
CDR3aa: CASSPDRSNQPQHF

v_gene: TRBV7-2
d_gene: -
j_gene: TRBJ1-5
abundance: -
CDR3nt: TGTGCCACTCAGGGGTTGAGCAATCAGCCCCAGCATTTT
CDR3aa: CATQGLSNQPQHF

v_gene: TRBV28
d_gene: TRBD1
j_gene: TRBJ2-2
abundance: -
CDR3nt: TGTGCCAGCAGTCCCCCGGGACAGGAAGCTCTTGGCGGGGAGCTGTTTTTT
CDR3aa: CASSPPGQEALGGELFF

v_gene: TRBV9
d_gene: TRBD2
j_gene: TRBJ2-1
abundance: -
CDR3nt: TGTGCCAGCAGCTATTCTAGCGGGAAGGATGAGCAGTTCTTC
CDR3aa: CASSYSSGKDEQFF

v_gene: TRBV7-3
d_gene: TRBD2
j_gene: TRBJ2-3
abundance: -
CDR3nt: TGTGCCAGCAGCTTTGGGGGGGACACAGATACGCAGTATTTT
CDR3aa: CASSFGGDTDTQYF

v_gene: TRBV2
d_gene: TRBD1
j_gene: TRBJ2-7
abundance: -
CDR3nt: TGTGCCAGCAGATACGGACAGGTGAAGGAGCAGTACTTC
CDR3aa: CASRYGQVKEQYF

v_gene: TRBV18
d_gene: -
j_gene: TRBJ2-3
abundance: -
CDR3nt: TGTGCCAGCTCACCGTCGATAATCAGGGGAATAACAGATACGCAGTATTTT
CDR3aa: CASSPSIIRGITDTQYF

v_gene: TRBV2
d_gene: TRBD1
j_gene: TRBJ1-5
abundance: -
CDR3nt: TGTGCCAGCAGTGTAGGGGGCGGGTCCCGACAGCCCCAGCATTTT
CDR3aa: CASSVGGGSRQPQHF